This TCR beta chain comes out of a study of identical twins. There were only healthy Caucasians among the donors. This clonotype came up a few times. Its antigen remains unidentified. The CDR3 loop spans 15 amino acids. Trimming cost V 7 bases and J 3 bases, with 16 bases left between them. A template switching step contributed a universal primer site, while unique molecular identifiers were present in the cDNA. TCRdb recomputed calls from the 5' RACE reads with MiXCR, one row per CDR3 protein. The sample lists 450,000 to 650,000 distinct CDR3 sequences, roughly 15% occurring once. Study results and caveats: Abundant beta clonotypes from cord blood had fewer insertions, unlike memory repertoires, which showed none.

These data also featured in a second study, about yellow fever vaccine responses in identical twins. That source notes: After vaccination, twins' T cell response reportedly seemed partly convergent, partly personalized.

The J gene is TRBJ2-1, the V gene TRBV12-3 or TRBV12-4, with TRBD2 as a possible D gene (5 bases). Sequencing was performed on CD4+ T cells sorted from blood. This TCR derives from a woman aged 18-29 years in good health. CDR3 coding DNA: TGTGCCAGCACCCTCTCTCTCGGGGTCTACAATGAGCAGTTCTTC. Residues: CASTLSLGVYNEQFF.